The 5 T cell receptor beta chains below were found in one sample sequenced in a study of Graves' ophthalmopathy and Graves' hyperthyroidism. Scientists amplified the TCR beta CDR3 regions from RNA transcripts. HTBI-primed RT-PCR formed the first round, and a multiplex PCR formed the second. From the multiplex PCR reads, TCRdb called clonotypes with MiXCR, one entry per CDR3 protein. The table has about 380,000 distinct CDR3 sequences, 15% to 19% seen once; the top ten hold around 7%. The source material was peripheral blood. These TCRs come from a woman younger than 35 with stable Graves' hyperthyroidism.

This clonotype has at least ten counts. The chain couples TRBV5-4 to TRBJ2-6; 9 nucleotides agree with TRBD2. The J segment lost 3 bases and the V segment lost 3 bases, leaving 13 bases of the junction unmatched. The germline V gene encodes CDR1 SGHNT and CDR2 YYREEE (reference sequence). This CDR3 is 19 amino acids long. This CDR3 is CASSSTGRGGAVGANVLTF. In DNA form, the CDR3 reads TGTGCCAGCAGCTCGACCGGGCGCGGGGGGGCAGTTGGGGCCAACGTCCTGACTTTC.

This clonotype showed up just a few times. The rearrangement links TRBV11-3 to TRBJ1-2, with a weak D call TRBD1 (6 bases). The CDR3 length is 14 residues. Germline V gives CDR1 SGHNT, CDR2 YENEEA. Trimming cost V 4 bases and J 6 bases, with 15 bases left between them. CDR3 in amino acids: CASSSELQGHGYTF. The CDR3 DNA sequence: TGTGCCAGCAGCTCCGAGCTACAGGGTCATGGCTACACCTTC.

The chain combines TRBV20-1 with TRBJ1-2; D not resolved. Trimming took 0 bases from V and 0 from J, leaving 8 bases between them. The CDR3 contains 14 residues. CDR1 and CDR2 (germline): DFQATT, SNEGSKA (reference sequence). CDR3 in DNA: TGCAGTGCTAGAGAAAATTATGCTAACTATGGCTACACCTTC. Its translation: CSARENYANYGYTF.

This clonotype was recorded at least ten times. The rearrangement uses TRBV20-1 and TRBJ1-1; 9 bases are shared with TRBD1. After removal of 1 base from V and 5 bases from J, the junction contained 8 bases not matched to a gene. The CDR3 sequence is 15 residues long. Germline V gene data show CDR1 as DFQATT and CDR2 as SNEGSKA (reference sequence). The CDR3 here is CSARVRYRGRTEAFF. The CDR3 DNA sequence: TGCAGTGCTAGAGTCCGTTACAGGGGGCGAACTGAAGCTTTCTTT.

This clonotype has ten or more counts. The chain combines TRBV20-1 with TRBJ2-7, with D perhaps TRBD1 (5 bases). Germline CDR1 DFQATT, CDR2 SNEGSKA (reference sequence). Trimming removed 0 bases from V and 0 bases from J, with 9 bases in between. The CDR3 is made up of 14 amino acids. Here the CDR3 reads CSARDGAASYEQYF. CDR3 nucleotide sequence: TGCAGTGCTAGAGATGGGGCAGCCTCCTACGAGCAGTACTTC.